This TCR beta chain appears in the sequencing data of a study of cytomegalovirus exposure and HLA in healthy donors. General study points: In vitro confirmation showed three CMV-associated chains to be CMV antigen specific. Listed as cytomegalovirus-associated were about 160 TCR beta chains.

The CDR3 runs 15 residues. Germline loops: CDR1 SGHVS, CDR2 FQNEAQ. As concerns this clone: Its antigen remains unknown.

Data came from immunoSEQ multiplex PCR; TCRdb stores just in-frame clones and leaves some out. The sample yields about 110,000 clones, around nine tenths seen once. This clonotype originated in a young woman in good health and CMV-seronegative. The source material was PBMCs. The chain employs TRBV7-8 and TRBJ1-4, with TRBD2 as a possible D gene (5 bases). The DNA matches TRBJ2-2 better at its end, which makes the J call doubtful. The CDR3 region is CASSLEGHPSKELFF. The CDR3 DNA reads TGTGCCAGCAGCTTAGAAGGGCACCCTAGCAAGGAGCTGTTTTTT.